The sequence of this T cell receptor (beta chain) was determined in a study of cytomegalovirus exposure and HLA in healthy donors. About the study: One earlier analysis, a look at 200 million or so T cells, found some 100 million unique TCR beta sequences. Researchers found that approximately 85% of about 400 genotyped donors fell within the Caucasian-associated ancestry cluster.

This clone appeared a few times. The PCR contained 60 Vbeta and 13 Jbeta primers. Only in-frame clones appear in the TCRdb table, and some are missing; sequencing was by immunoSEQ multiplex PCR. The table includes more than 85,000 clones, roughly 63% detected once. The sequencing input was PBMCs. This TCR was recovered from a woman in her twenties or thirties in good health and CMV-seronegative.

CDR3 DNA sequence: TGTGCCAGCAGCTTTTCGGTGCGGGACACCCAGTACTTC. Translated: CASSFSVRDTQYF. V gene TRBV7-9 combines with J gene TRBJ2-5, with a weak D call TRBD2 (6 bases). This CDR3 comprises 13 residues. Germline loops: CDR1 SEHNR, CDR2 FQNEAQ (reference sequence). The V and J ends lost 3 bases and 8 bases respectively, with 13 bases between them.